This T cell receptor (beta chain) appears in the sequencing data of a study of identical twins. TCRdb reprocessed the 5' RACE reads via MiXCR and lists one record per CDR3 protein. The table shows about 690,000 distinct CDR3 sequences, with approximately 21% occurring only once. The CDR3 covers 16 residues. CDR1 is MNHEY, CDR2 SVGEGT, per germline. With 5 bases removed from V and 7 bases from J, the gap between germline ends came to 21 bases. The same specimen was also included in a second study, on T cells expressing NK-cell markers.

The TCR comes from a woman under 30 in good health. Material: PBMCs. V usage is TRBV6-2 or TRBV6-3 and J usage is TRBJ1-5, with D hard to call. CDR3: CASSGAGSPMRQPQHF. The CDR3 DNA reads TGTGCCAGCAGTGGAGCTGGGAGCCCAATGAGGCAGCCCCAGCATTTT.